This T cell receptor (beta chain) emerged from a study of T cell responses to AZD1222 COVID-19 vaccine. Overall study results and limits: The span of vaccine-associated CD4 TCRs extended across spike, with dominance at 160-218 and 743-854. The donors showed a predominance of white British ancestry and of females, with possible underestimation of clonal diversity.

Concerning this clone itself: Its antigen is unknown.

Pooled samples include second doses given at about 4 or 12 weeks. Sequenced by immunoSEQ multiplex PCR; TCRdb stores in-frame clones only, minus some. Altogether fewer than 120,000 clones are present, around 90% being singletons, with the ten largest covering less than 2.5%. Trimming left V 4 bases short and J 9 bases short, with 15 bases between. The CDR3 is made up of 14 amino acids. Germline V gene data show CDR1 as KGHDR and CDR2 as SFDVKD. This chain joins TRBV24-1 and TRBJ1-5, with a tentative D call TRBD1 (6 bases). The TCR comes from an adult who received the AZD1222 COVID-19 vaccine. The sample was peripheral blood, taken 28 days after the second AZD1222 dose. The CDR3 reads CATSDNREGRPQHF. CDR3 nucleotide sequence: TGTGCCACCAGTGACAACAGGGAGGGCCGGCCCCAGCATTTT.